This TCR beta chain originates from a study of blood T cells in healthy people across ages. Study results and limitations: Among long-lived donors, naive CD4+ cells were more numerous and diversity higher than in aged donors.

A note on this clonotype: No antigen is known for it.

Together with a sample-barcoded 5' primer, a J-beta primer mix was included in a second PCR lasting 7 to 11 cycles. TCRdb redid the calling of the 5' RACE reads with MiXCR, one entry per CDR3 protein. Among around 1,000,000 distinct CDR3 sequences listed, less than 45% were seen once. Per germline, CDR1 SGHTA and CDR2 FQGNSA. V trimming: 5 bases; J trimming: 4 bases; junction bases outside the gene matches: 6. The CDR3 runs to 15 residues. This chain links TRBV7-2 with TRBJ1-1, with 11 bases fitting TRBD1. This receptor was obtained from a man between 18 and 35 years old in good health. Input material: blood. CDR3 sequence: CASSTMGQGGTEAFF. DNA of the CDR3: TGTGCCAGCAGCACCATGGGACAGGGGGGCACTGAAGCTTTCTTT.